The clone carrying this T cell receptor beta chain was seen a handful of times. This sample is part of a study of T cells in Graves' hyperthyroidism and ophthalmopathy. The CDR3 regions of TCR beta were amplified from RNA transcripts. A set of HTBI primers served as the primers for a first-round RT-PCR of the TCR CDR3. TCRdb reanalysed the multiplex PCR reads using MiXCR and keeps one entry per CDR3 protein. Of about 600,000 distinct CDR3 sequences detected, 11% to 15% appear once; the ten largest clones hold roughly 6.9%. Germline loops: CDR1 LNHDA, CDR2 SQIVND (reference sequence). The CDR3 length is 15 residues. After removal of 2 bases from V and 6 bases from J, the junction contained 8 bases not matched to a gene.

This TCR derives from a woman aged 18-29 years with Graves' ophthalmopathy. The V gene is TRBV19, the J gene TRBJ2-3; the match to TRBD2 covers 7 bases. Input material: blood. The DNA of the CDR3 is TGTGCCAGTAGTATACGGCGGGAGTCATGGGATACGCAGTATTTT. Translated: CASSIRRESWDTQYF.